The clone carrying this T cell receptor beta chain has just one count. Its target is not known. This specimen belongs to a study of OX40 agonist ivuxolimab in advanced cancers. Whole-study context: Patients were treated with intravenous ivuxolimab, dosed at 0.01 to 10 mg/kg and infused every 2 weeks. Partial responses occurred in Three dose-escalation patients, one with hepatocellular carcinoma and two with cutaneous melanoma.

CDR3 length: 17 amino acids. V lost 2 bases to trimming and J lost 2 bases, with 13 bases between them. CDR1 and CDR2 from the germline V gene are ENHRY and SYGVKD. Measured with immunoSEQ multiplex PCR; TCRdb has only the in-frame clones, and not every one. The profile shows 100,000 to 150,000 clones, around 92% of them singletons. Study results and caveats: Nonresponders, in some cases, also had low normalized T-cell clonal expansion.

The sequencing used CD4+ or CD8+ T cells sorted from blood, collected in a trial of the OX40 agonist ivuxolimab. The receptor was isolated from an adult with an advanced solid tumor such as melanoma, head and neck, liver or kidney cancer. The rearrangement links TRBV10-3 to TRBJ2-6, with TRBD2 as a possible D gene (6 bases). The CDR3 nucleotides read TGTGCCATCAGTGAGGGGCAGGGACTTACTGGGGCCAACGTCCTGACTTTC. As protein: CAISEGQGLTGANVLTF.